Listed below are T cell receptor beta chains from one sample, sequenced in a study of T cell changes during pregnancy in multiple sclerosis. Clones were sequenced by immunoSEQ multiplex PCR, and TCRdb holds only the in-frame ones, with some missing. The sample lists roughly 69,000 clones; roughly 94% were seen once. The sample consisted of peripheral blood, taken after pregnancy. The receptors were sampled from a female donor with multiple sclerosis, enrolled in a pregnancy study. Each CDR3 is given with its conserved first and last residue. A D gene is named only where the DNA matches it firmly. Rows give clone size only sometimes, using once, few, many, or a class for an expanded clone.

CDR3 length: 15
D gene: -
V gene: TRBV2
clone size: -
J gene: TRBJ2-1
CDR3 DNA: TGTGCCAGCAATCCGACTGGGGCCTCCTACAATGAGCAGTTCTTC
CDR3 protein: CASNPTGASYNEQFF

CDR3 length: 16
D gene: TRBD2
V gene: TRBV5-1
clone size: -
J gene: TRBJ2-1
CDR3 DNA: TGCGCCAGCAGCTTGGGGGTAGCGGGAGGGTTCGATGAGCAGTTCTTC
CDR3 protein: CASSLGVAGGFDEQFF

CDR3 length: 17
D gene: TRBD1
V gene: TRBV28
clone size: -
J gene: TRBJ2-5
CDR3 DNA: TGTGCCAGCAGTTTAAGCGGAATGGGACAGGGGCTCGGGACCCAGTACTTC
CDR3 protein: CASSLSGMGQGLGTQYF

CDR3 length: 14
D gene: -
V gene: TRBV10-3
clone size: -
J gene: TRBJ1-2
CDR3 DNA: TGTGCCATCAGTGAGGCGGACTGGAACTATGGCTACACCTTC
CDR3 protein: CAISEADWNYGYTF

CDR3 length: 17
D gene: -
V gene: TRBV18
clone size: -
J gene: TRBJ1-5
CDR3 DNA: TGTGCCAGCTCACCAACGAGGGAGACGTTTAGCAATCAGCCCCAGCATTTT
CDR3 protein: CASSPTRETFSNQPQHF

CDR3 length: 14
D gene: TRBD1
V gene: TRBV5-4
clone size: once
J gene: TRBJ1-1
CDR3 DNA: TGTGCCAGCAGCTGGGACAGGGTGAGCACTGAAGCTTTCTTT
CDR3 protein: CASSWDRVSTEAFF

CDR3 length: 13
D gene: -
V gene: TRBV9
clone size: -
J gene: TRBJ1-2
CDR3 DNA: TGTGCCAGCAGCGTAGTGGAGGGTAAAGGCTACACCTTC
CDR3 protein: CASSVVEGKGYTF

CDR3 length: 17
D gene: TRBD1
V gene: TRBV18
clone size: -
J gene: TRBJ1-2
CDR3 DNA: TGTGCCAGCTCACCAGTGGTCTCGACAGGGGAACTCGATGGCTACACCTTC
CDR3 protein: CASSPVVSTGELDGYTF

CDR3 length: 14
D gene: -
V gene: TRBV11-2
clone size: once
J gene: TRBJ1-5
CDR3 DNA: TGTGCCAGCAGCTTAGGGGCAGGGTATCAGCCCCAGCATTTT
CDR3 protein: CASSLGAGYQPQHF

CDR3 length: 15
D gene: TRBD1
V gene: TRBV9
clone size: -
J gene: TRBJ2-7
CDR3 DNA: TGTGCCAGCAGCGTCTCCGGGACAGGGGCCTACGAGCAGTACTTC
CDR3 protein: CASSVSGTGAYEQYF

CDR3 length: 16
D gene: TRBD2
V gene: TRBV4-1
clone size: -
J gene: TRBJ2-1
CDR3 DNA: TGCGCCAGCAGACAAGCAGTGATAGCGGGATACAATGAGCAGTTCTTC
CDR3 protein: CASRQAVIAGYNEQFF

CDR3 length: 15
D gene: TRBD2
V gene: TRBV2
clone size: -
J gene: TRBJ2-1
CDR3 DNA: TGTGCCAGCAGTGATCTAGCGGGAGAATACAATGAGCAGTTCTTC
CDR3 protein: CASSDLAGEYNEQFF

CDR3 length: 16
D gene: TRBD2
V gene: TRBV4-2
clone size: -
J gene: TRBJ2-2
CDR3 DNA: TGTGCCAGCAGCCCCCCTAGCGGATCGAACACCGGGGAGCTGTTTTTT
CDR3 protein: CASSPPSGSNTGELFF

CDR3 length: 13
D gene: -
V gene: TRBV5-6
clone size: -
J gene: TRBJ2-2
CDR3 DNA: TGTGCCAGCAGCTTGGGAGGGGGCGGGGAGCTGTTTTTT
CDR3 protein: CASSLGGGGELFF

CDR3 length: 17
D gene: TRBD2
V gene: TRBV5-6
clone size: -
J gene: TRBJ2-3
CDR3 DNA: TGTGCCAGCAGCTTATCTAGCGGGAGAGTGTTAAGAGATACGCAGTATTTT
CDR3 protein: CASSLSSGRVLRDTQYF

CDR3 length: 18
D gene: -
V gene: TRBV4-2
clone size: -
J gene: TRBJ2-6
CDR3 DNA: TGTGCCAGCAGCCCGATTTCACAGGGTGAGGCTGGGGCCAACGTCCTGACTTTC
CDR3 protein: CASSPISQGEAGANVLTF

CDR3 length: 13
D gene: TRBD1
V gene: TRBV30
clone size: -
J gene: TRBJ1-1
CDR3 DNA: TGTGCCTGGAGGGCACAGGGGGCGATTGAAGCTTTCTTT
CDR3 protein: CAWRAQGAIEAFF

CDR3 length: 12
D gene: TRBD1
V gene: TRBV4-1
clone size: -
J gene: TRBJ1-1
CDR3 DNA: TGCGCCAGCAGCCCAGGGGGCACTGAAGCTTTCTTT
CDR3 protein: CASSPGGTEAFF

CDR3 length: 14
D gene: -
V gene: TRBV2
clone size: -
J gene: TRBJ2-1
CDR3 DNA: TGTGCCAGCATCCGCGTTAACTCCTACAATGAGCAGTTCTTC
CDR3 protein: CASIRVNSYNEQFF

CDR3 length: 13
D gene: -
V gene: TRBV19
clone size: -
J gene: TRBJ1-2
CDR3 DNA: TGTGCCAGTAGTATAGATCTGGAGGGTGGCTACACCTTC
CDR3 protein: CASSIDLEGGYTF

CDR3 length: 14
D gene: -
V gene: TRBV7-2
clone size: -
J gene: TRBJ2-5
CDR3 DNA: TGTGCCAGCAGCTCCCCGACTAGTGTCGAGACCCAGTACTTC
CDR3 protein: CASSSPTSVETQYF

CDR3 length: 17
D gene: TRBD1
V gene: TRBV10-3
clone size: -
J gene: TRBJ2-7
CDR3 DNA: TGTGCCATCAGTGAGTCGTCCCCGACAGGGCGCTCCTACGAGCAGTACTTC
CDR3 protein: CAISESSPTGRSYEQYF

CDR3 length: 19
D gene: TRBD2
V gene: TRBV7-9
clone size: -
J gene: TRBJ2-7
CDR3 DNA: TGTGCCAGCAGCCATAAATTGGGGCTAGCGGGTTCCCACTCCTACGAGCAGTACTTC
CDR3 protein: CASSHKLGLAGSHSYEQYF

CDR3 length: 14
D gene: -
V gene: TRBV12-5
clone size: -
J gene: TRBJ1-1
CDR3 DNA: TGTGCTAGTGGTTTGACGGGGGAGGGCACTGAAGCTTTCTTT
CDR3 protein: CASGLTGEGTEAFF

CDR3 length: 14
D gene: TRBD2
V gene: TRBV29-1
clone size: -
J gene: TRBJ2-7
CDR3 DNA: TGCAGCGTTGAAATTCCGGGAGGTACCTACGAGCAGTACTTC
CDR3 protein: CSVEIPGGTYEQYF

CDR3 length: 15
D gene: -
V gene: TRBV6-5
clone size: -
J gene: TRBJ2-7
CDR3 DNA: TGTGCCAGCAGTTATAGGCATCTCAGGGCCGACGAGCAGTACTTC
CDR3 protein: CASSYRHLRADEQYF

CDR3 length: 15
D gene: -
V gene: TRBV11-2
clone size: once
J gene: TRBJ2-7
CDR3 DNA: TGTGCCAGCAGCTTATATTTTGGACAAAACTACGAGCAGTACTTC
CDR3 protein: CASSLYFGQNYEQYF

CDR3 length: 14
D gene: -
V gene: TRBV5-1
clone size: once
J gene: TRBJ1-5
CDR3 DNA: TGCGCCAGCAGCTTGGCACCATCTCGGGGGCCCCAGCATTTT
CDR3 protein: CASSLAPSRGPQHF

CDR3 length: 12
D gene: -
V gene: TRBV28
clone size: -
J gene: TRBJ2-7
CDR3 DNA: TGTGGGGCAGGGTTGAGATTCTACGAGCAGTACTTC
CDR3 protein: CGAGLRFYEQYF

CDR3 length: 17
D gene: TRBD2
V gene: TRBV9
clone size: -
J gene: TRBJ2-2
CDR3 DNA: TGTGCCAGCAGCGTGGTGGGCGGGAGCGGTTACACCGGGGAGCTGTTTTTT
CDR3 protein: CASSVVGGSGYTGELFF

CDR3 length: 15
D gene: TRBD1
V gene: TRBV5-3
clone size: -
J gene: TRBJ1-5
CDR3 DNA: TGTGCCAGAAGCCTACTAAGACAGGGTGATCAGCCCCAGCATTTT
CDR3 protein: CARSLLRQGDQPQHF

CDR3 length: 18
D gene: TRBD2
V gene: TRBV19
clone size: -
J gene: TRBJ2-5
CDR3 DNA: TGTGCCAGTAGTCCTCGGACTAGCGTGCCACACCCACAAGAGACCCAGTACTTC
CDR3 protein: CASSPRTSVPHPQETQYF

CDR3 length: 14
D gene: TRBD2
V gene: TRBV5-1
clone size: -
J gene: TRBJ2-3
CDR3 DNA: TGCGCCAGCAGGCTAGCGGGAGTCACAGATACGCAGTATTTT
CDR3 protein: CASRLAGVTDTQYF

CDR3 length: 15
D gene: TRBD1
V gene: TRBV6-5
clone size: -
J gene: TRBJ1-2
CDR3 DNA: TGTGCCAGCAGTTACTCCGGGACAGGGGCCTATGGCTACACCTTC
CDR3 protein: CASSYSGTGAYGYTF

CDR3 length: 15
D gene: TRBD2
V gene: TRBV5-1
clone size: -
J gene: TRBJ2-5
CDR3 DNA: TGCGCCAGCAGCGGGGGAAGCGGGAGACGAGAGACCCAGTACTTC
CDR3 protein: CASSGGSGRRETQYF

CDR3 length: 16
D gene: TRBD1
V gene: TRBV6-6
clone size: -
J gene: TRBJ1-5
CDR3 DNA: TGTGCCAGCAGTCCACCAGGGGGCAGCGGCAATCAGCCCCAGCATTTT
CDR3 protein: CASSPPGGSGNQPQHF

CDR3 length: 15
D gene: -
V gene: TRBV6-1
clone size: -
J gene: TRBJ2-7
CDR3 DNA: TGTGCCAGCAGTGGTCAACGGGTGCCGGCCTACGAGCAGTACTTC
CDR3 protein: CASSGQRVPAYEQYF

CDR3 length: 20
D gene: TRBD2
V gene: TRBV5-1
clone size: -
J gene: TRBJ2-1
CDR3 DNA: TGCGCCAGCAGCTCGTTAGCGGGAGGGCCTCTATCGTCGGGCTACAATGAGCAGTTCTTC
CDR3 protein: CASSSLAGGPLSSGYNEQFF

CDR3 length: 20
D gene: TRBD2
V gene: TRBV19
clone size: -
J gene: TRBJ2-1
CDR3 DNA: TGTGCCAGTAGTATAGACCCACGAGGACTAGCGGGAGGGGGTTACAATGAGCAGTTCTTC
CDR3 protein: CASSIDPRGLAGGGYNEQFF

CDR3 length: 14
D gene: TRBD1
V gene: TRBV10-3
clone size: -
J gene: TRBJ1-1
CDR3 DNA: TGTGCCATCAAGATGGGACAGACGAACACTGAAGCTTTCTTT
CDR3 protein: CAIKMGQTNTEAFF

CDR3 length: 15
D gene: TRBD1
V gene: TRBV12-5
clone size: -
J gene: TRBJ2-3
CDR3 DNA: TGTGCTAGTTCTGCCGGGACAGGGAGCACAGATACGCAGTATTTT
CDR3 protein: CASSAGTGSTDTQYF

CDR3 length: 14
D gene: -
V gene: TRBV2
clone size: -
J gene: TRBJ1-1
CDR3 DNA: TGTGCCAGCAGTGGGTCCCAGAAGAACACTGAAGCTTTCTTT
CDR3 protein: CASSGSQKNTEAFF

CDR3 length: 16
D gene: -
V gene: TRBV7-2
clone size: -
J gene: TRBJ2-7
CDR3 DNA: TGTGCCAGCAGCTTCCCGCTCAGCGGAGCTTCCTACGAGCAGTACTTC
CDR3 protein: CASSFPLSGASYEQYF

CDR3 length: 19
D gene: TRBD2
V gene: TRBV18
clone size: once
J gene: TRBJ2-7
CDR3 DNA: TGTGCCAGCTCACCCCCGACTTCTGAGAGCGGGGGGAGCTCCTACGAGCAGTACTTC
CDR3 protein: CASSPPTSESGGSSYEQYF

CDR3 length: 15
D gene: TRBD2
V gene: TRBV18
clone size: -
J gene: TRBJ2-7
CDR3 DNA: TGTGCCAGCTCACCACTGAGCGGGAGAGGGTACGAGCAGTACTTC
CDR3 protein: CASSPLSGRGYEQYF

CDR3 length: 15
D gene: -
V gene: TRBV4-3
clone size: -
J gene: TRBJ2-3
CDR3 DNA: TGCGCCAGCAGCCACGAGGACTCTAGCACAGATACGCAGTATTTT
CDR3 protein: CASSHEDSSTDTQYF

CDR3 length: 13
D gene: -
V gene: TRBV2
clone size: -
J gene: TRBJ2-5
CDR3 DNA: TGTGCCAGCGCTCGGGACATAGAAGAGACCCAGTACTTC
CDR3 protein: CASARDIEETQYF

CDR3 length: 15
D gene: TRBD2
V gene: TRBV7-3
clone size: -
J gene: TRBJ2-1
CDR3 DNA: TGTGCCAGCAGCTTAAGTGGCGGGAGTGAGGATGAGCAGTTCTTC
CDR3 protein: CASSLSGGSEDEQFF

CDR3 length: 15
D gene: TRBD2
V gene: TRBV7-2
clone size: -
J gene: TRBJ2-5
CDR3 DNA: TGTGCCAGCAGCTTATGGTCTAGCGGGAAGGAGACCCAGTACTTC
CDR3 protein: CASSLWSSGKETQYF

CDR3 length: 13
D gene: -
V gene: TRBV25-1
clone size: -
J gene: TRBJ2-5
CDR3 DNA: TGTGCCAGCAGTGGCGCCCCCATTGAGACCCAGTACTTC
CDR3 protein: CASSGAPIETQYF

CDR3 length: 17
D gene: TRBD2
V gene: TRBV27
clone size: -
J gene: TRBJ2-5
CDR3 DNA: TGTGCCAGCAGTTTAACCGGGACTAGCGGGAGAAGGGAGACCCAGTACTTC
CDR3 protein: CASSLTGTSGRRETQYF

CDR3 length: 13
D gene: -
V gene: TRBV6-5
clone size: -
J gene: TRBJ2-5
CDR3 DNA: TGTGCCAGCAGTTACTCTTCTCTAGAGACCCAGTACTTC
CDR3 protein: CASSYSSLETQYF

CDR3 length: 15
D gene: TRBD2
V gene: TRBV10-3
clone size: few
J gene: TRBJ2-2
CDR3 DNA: TGTGCCATCAGTGAGACTAGCGGGCAAACCGGGGAGCTGTTTTTT
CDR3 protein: CAISETSGQTGELFF

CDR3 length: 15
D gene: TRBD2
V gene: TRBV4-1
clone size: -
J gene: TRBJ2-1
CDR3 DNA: TGCGCCAGCAGCCAGGGGGGGAACCCAAACAATGAGCAGTTCTTC
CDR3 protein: CASSQGGNPNNEQFF

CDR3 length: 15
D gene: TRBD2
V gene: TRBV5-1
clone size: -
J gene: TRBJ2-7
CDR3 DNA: TGCGCCAGCAGCTTGAAGGTAGCGGGTAGATACGAGCAGTACTTC
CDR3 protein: CASSLKVAGRYEQYF